Below, 31 T cell receptor beta chains from the same sample are listed, as sequenced in a study of blood T cell repertoires in COVID-19. Profiled with immunoSEQ multiplex PCR; TCRdb holds only in-frame clones, not every one. The sample contains 45,000 to 55,000 clones, just over 85% of which appear only once. The specimen was peripheral blood. The receptors derive from a man aged 70-80 years with active COVID-19.

CDR3 residues: CASSFRDQETQYF. The CDR3 bases are TGTGCCAGCAGCTTCAGGGATCAAGAGACCCAGTACTTC. The V call is TRBV5-4, the J call TRBJ2-5, with D possibly matching TRBD1 (5 bases). In germline, CDR1 is SGHNT, CDR2 YYREEE (reference sequence). This CDR3 is 13 amino acids long. Trimming stripped 2 bases from V and 2 bases from J, with 7 bases between.

The rearrangement joins TRBV5-4 to TRBJ1-1, with 9 positions matching TRBD1. The CDR3 is made up of 15 amino acids. The germline gives CDR1 SGHNT, CDR2 YYREEE (reference sequence). The V segment lost 0 bases and the J segment 5 bases; nucleotides outside the gene matches: 5. CDR3 in amino acids: CASSLVRDRDTEAFF. The CDR3 DNA is TGTGCCAGCAGCTTGGTCAGGGACAGGGATACTGAAGCTTTCTTT.

The chain employs TRBV30 and TRBJ1-1; D is undetermined. Between the trimmed V and J ends, which lost 3 bases and 6 bases, there was a span of 17 bases. Looked up from germline, CDR1 is GTSNPN and CDR2 is SVGIG (reference sequence). The CDR3 is 14 amino acids. CDR3 nucleotide sequence: TGTGCCTGGAGACCCCGACCGGGAAGGGCTGAAGCTTTCTTT. Translated: CAWRPRPGRAEAFF.

J is TRBJ2-5 and V is TRBV19, with a possible D match to TRBD2 (5 bases). V lost 7 bases and J 8 bases, leaving 11 bases between the germline ends. The CDR3 is 11 amino acids. Germline V gives CDR1 LNHDA, CDR2 SQIVND (reference sequence). The CDR3 DNA is TGTGCCAGTACCACGGGGAATACCCAGTACTTC. Translation gives CASTTGNTQYF. Full variable domain (outside the CDR3, taken from reference TRBV19 and TRBJ2-5): DGGITQSPKYLFRKEGQNVTLSCEQNLNHDAMYWYRQDPGQGLRLIYYSQIVNDFQKGDIAEGYSVSREKKESFPLTVTSAQKNPTAFYLCASTTGNTQYFGPGTRLLVL.

V gene TRBV12-5 combines with J gene TRBJ1-4; 7 bases are shared with TRBD1. Germline V gene data show CDR1 as LGHNT and CDR2 as FRNRAP. The CDR3 runs 13 residues. The junction had 4 bases not matched to a gene; V was cut back by 5 bases and J by 7 bases. The CDR3 DNA reads as TGTGCTAGTGGTCAGGGGGTAGGTGAAAAACTGTTTTTT. Amino acid sequence: CASGQGVGEKLFF.

This clone ranks as large. The gene calls are TRBV12-3 or TRBV12-4 and TRBJ1-1; tentatively, D is TRBD1 (5 bases). The CDR3 extends over 12 amino acids. V was clipped by 6 bases and J by 7 bases, with 12 bases between them. CDR3 in DNA: TGTGCCAGCAGCAGGTACGGGGGTGAAGCTTTCTTT. This encodes CASSRYGGEAFF.

The chain carries TRBV12-3 or TRBV12-4 and TRBJ1-1; 9 positions agree with TRBD1. The CDR3 is made up of 13 amino acids. Trimming at V came to 6 bases and at J to 6 bases, leaving 5 bases not matched to a gene. CDR3 in amino acids: CASRPGQGPEAFF. The DNA of the CDR3 is TGTGCCAGCAGACCGGGACAGGGCCCTGAAGCTTTCTTT.

The V gene is TRBV7-9, the J gene TRBJ1-4; D remains unclear. The V gene's germline CDR1 is SEHNR and CDR2 FQNEAQ (reference sequence). This CDR3 is 14 amino acids long. The V end lost 2 bases, the J end lost 1 base, and 5 bases lay between the germline ends. The CDR3 DNA is TGTGCCAGCAGCTTACACGGAACTAATGAAAAACTGTTTTTT. Residues: CASSLHGTNEKLFF.

The V gene is TRBV5-1, the J gene TRBJ1-1, with 9 bases matching TRBD1. Trimming took 5 bases from V and 1 from J; bases not matched to a gene: 6. Per germline, CDR1 SGHRS and CDR2 YFSETQ. The CDR3 spans 15 residues. The CDR3 DNA follows: TGCGCCAGCAGTGACGTGGGACAGGGGAACACTGAAGCTTTCTTT. Its translation: CASSDVGQGNTEAFF. The full variable domain, with the rest looked up from reference TRBV5-1 and TRBJ1-1, is KAGVTQTPRYLIKTRGQQVTLSCSPISGHRSVSWYQQTPGQGLQFLFEYFSETQRNKGNFPGRFSGRQFSNSRSEMNVSTLELGDSALYLCASSDVGQGNTEAFFGQGTRLTVV.

The rearrangement uses TRBV5-1 and TRBJ1-5; 10 bases match TRBD1. Germline V gene sequence: CDR1 SGHRS, CDR2 YFSETQ. The junction had 4 bases not matched to a gene; V was cut back by 3 bases and J by 4 bases. The CDR3 extends over 15 amino acids. This chain's CDR3 is CASSWGTGVNQPQHF. The CDR3 DNA follows: TGCGCCAGCAGCTGGGGGACAGGGGTGAATCAGCCCCAGCATTTT.

The CDR3 loop reads CASTSTTVPAGEKLFF. The CDR3 coding sequence is TGTGCCAGCACCTCGACGACAGTTCCCGCAGGTGAAAAACTGTTTTTT. The chain joins TRBV21-1 to TRBJ1-4; the D call in the table, TRBD1, was not verified against the DNA. TRBV21-1 is termed a pseudogene. The CDR3 has 16 amino acids.

V is TRBV24-1 and J is TRBJ1-1, with D maybe TRBD1 (6 bases). Trimming shortened V by 7 bases and J by 4 bases, and 21 bases separated the two germline ends. The germline V gene encodes CDR1 KGHDR and CDR2 SFDVKD. This CDR3 is 16 amino acids long. For the CDR3, the DNA is TGTGCCACCAGAATTCCACTTCAGGGGAAAGGCACTGAAGCTTTCTTT. Translation: CATRIPLQGKGTEAFF.

The chain combines TRBV18 with TRBJ1-2; 7 bases map to TRBD1. The CDR3 runs 15 residues. The germline CDR1 and CDR2 sequences are KGHSH and LQKENI. V shed 3 bases and J 3 bases; nucleotides not matched to a gene: 7. CDR3 nucleotide sequence: TGTGCCAGCTCACCGGTCCCAGGGGGTGACTATGGCTACACCTTC. It encodes CASSPVPGGDYGYTF.

The rearrangement links TRBV7-3 to TRBJ2-1; D is uncertain. The germline CDR1 and CDR2 sequences are SGHTA and FQGTGA. The CDR3 has 14 amino acids. Trimming removed 2 bases from V and 4 bases from J, with 9 bases in between. CDR3 DNA: TGTGCCAGCAGCTTAGAGAAACCGTACAATGAGCAGTTCTTC. This codes for CASSLEKPYNEQFF.

J is TRBJ2-7 and V is TRBV18, with 15 bases identical to TRBD2. V was clipped by 6 bases and J by 2 bases; unmatched bases: 14. Per the germline V gene, CDR1 is KGHSH and CDR2 is LQKENI. CDR3 length: 19 amino acids. The CDR3 loop reads CASSPGTSGGLARPYEQYF. The DNA for the CDR3 is TGTGCCAGCTCCCCCGGGACTAGCGGGGGGCTAGCACGACCCTACGAGCAGTACTTC.

On this clone itself: Other DNA sequences of this sample code for an identical CDR3. The chain combines TRBV5-1 with TRBJ1-2; no clear D. Germline loops: CDR1 SGHRS, CDR2 YFSETQ. The CDR3 totals 14 residues. V was shortened by 4 bases and J by 2 bases, with 12 bases between the two germline ends. The chain's CDR3 is CASSLGGENYGYTF. The CDR3 DNA reads TGCGCCAGCAGCCTGGGAGGTGAAAACTATGGCTACACCTTC.

The genes are TRBV9 and TRBJ1-2; D gene ambiguous. Trimming removed 0 bases at V and 8 bases at J, with 14 bases between. The germline V gene encodes CDR1 SGDLS and CDR2 YYNGEE. CDR3 length: 14 amino acids. CDR3 DNA: TGTGCCAGCAGCGTAGGGGGAGTAGGAACCGGCTACACCTTC. Translation gives CASSVGGVGTGYTF.

This chain connects TRBV6-4 to TRBJ2-2, with 8 bases aligning to TRBD2. Per the germline V gene, CDR1 is MRHNA and CDR2 is SNTAGT. The CDR3 has 13 residues. V gave up 6 bases and J gave up 3 bases; unmatched junction bases: 0. The CDR3 DNA sequence: TGTGCCAGCAGCGGGGGGGACACCGGGGAGCTGTTTTTT. This translates into CASSGGDTGELFF.

The V call is TRBV6-1, the J call TRBJ1-2; D is ambiguous. The CDR3 is 14 amino acids. Germline CDR1 reads MNHNS; CDR2 reads SASEGT. Trimming removed 2 bases from V and 2 bases from J, with 9 bases in between. Here the CDR3 reads CASSEFPANYGYTF. The CDR3 coding sequence is TGTGCCAGCAGTGAATTCCCAGCGAACTATGGCTACACCTTC.

This clone was seen a handful of times. The rearrangement joins TRBV5-1 to TRBJ2-1; TRBD1 agrees at 8 bases. CDR3 size: 15 residues. Trimming cost V 1 base and J 5 bases; bases outside gene matches: 5. Looked up from germline, CDR1 is SGHRS and CDR2 is YFSETQ. For the CDR3, the DNA is TGCGCCAGCAGCTTGACGGACAGGGAGAACAATGAGCAGTTCTTC. This sequence encodes CASSLTDRENNEQFF. Full variable domain (remainder filled in from reference TRBV5-1 and TRBJ2-1): KAGVTQTPRYLIKTRGQQVTLSCSPISGHRSVSWYQQTPGQGLQFLFEYFSETQRNKGNFPGRFSGRQFSNSRSEMNVSTLELGDSALYLCASSLTDRENNEQFFGPGTRLTVL.

The chain is built from TRBV4-3 and TRBJ1-1; no reliable D call. The V and J ends lost 5 bases and 1 base respectively, with 14 bases between them. This CDR3 contains 15 residues. Germline V gives CDR1 LGHNA, CDR2 YSLEER. The CDR3 spells CASSSQPGKNTEAFF. The CDR3 DNA is TGCGCCAGCAGCTCCCAACCGGGAAAGAACACTGAAGCTTTCTTT.

Of note for this clone: Likely a read error: the CDR3 ends without its conserved phenylalanine or tryptophan. No DNA is shown, since the ends of the CDR3 on it are uncertain; the CDR3 is the one TCRdb lists. J is TRBJ2-7 and V is TRBV7-9; TRBD2 reflects the table's D call only, with no check against the DNA. The CDR3 has 12 residues if both end residues are counted. Germline assignment: CDR1 SEHNR and CDR2 FQNEAQ (reference sequence). CDR3 sequence: CASSPPASPILL.

This clone was seen a single time. The chain carries TRBV7-6 and TRBJ1-3; D gene ambiguous. With 0 bases removed from V and 0 bases from J, the gap between germline ends came to 15 bases. The CDR3 runs to 18 residues. Germline CDR1 is SGHVS and CDR2 is FNYEAQ. The CDR3 reads CASSLALGMVNSGNTIYF. The CDR3 region has the DNA TGTGCCAGCAGCTTAGCTCTCGGGATGGTAAACTCTGGAAACACCATATATTTT. The full variable domain, completed using reference TRBV7-6 and TRBJ1-3, is GAGVSQSPRYKVTKRGQDVALRCDPISGHVSLYWYRQALGQGPEFLTYFNYEAQQDKSGLPNDRFSAERPEGSISTLTIQRTEQRDSAMYRCASSLALGMVNSGNTIYFGEGSWLTVV.

This chain connects TRBV29-1 to TRBJ1-1; 10 bases align to TRBD1. Trimming removed 6 bases from V and 4 bases from J; junction bases left unmatched: 8. This CDR3 region has 14 residues. Germline V gene lookup returns CDR1 SQVTM and CDR2 ANQGSEA. CDR3 DNA: TGCAGCGTCGTATCCGGGACAGGGGCCACTGAAGCTTTCTTT. Protein product: CSVVSGTGATEAFF.

The chain has TRBV7-2 and TRBJ1-2; D gene ambiguous. Germline CDR1 is SGHTA and CDR2 is FQGNSA. With 5 bases removed from V and 7 bases from J, the gap between germline ends came to 14 bases. The CDR3 is 13 residues long. Written as DNA, the CDR3 is TGTGCCAGCAGCCCCCTGACTTTTGGTGGCTACACCTTC. This encodes CASSPLTFGGYTF.

This clone showed up just once. This chain uses TRBV7-2 with TRBJ2-5; TRBD2 matches 11 bases. V was pared by 8 bases and J by 2 bases, with 13 bases of the junction left unmatched. The germline V gene has CDR1 SGHTA and CDR2 FQGNSA. This CDR3 is built from 17 residues. DNA for the CDR3: TGTGCCAGCCGCGCCCCCCTAGCGGGGGGCGAACAAGAGACCCAGTACTTC. Protein: CASRAPLAGGEQETQYF.

The genes are TRBV10-3 and TRBJ2-3; D uncertain. The germline V gene has CDR1 ENHRY and CDR2 SYGVKD. The CDR3 covers 13 residues. V gave up 8 bases and J gave up 1 base, with 10 bases separating them. The CDR3 reads CAIGPLGTDTQYF. CDR3 sequence (DNA): TGTGCCATCGGCCCTCTGGGCACAGATACGCAGTATTTT.

The chain recombines TRBV5-5 with TRBJ2-5, with TRBD2 identical over 10 bases. Unmatched junction bases numbered 7, after V lost 3 bases and J lost 5 bases. Germline values: CDR1 SGHKS, CDR2 YYEKEE (reference sequence). CDR3 length: 15 residues. The DNA for the CDR3 is TGTGCCAGCAGCTACAGCGGGGGGGCCTGGGAGACCCAGTACTTC. This sequence encodes CASSYSGGAWETQYF. The variable domain in full, completed from reference TRBV5-5 and TRBJ2-5, reads DAGVTQSPTHLIKTRGQQVTLRCSPISGHKSVSWYQQVLGQGPQFIFQYYEKEERGRGNFPDRFSARQFPNYSSELNVNALLLGDSALYLCASSYSGGAWETQYFGPGTRLLVL.

The J gene is TRBJ2-2, the V gene TRBV14, with TRBD1 matching over 12 bases. The CDR3 is made up of 19 amino acids. Per the germline V gene, CDR1 is SGHDN and CDR2 is FVKESK. J lost 0 bases, V lost 2 bases, and 7 bases had no gene match. The CDR3 nucleotides read TGTGCCAGCAGCCAACCGGGGACAGGGGGCCGATCGAACACCGGGGAGCTGTTTTTT. Amino acids: CASSQPGTGGRSNTGELFF.

J is TRBJ2-7 and V is TRBV6-5; D remains ambiguous. The CDR3 totals 12 residues. Germline CDR1 is MNHEY and CDR2 is SVGAGI. Trimming took 6 bases from V and 3 from J, leaving 9 bases between them. The CDR3 region is CASRPTIYEQYF. DNA for the CDR3: TGTGCCAGCAGGCCAACAATCTACGAGCAGTACTTC.

The rearrangement uses TRBV5-4 and TRBJ1-4, with 8 positions matching TRBD1. The trim removed 4 bases at V and 5 bases at J, leaving 16 bases unmatched. From germline, CDR1 is SGHNT and CDR2 YYREEE (reference sequence). The CDR3 has 18 residues. CDR3 DNA: TGTGCCAGCAGCCACCCGGGGCAGGGGGCCGGGAGGAATGAAAAACTGTTTTTT. It codes for CASSHPGQGAGRNEKLFF.